These 8 T cell receptor beta chains originate from one sample sequenced in a study of cytomegalovirus exposure and HLA in healthy donors (dated by TCRdb to 2016 to 2017). The receptor library was made with the immunoSEQ multiplex PCR assay. A mixture of 60 forward primers for TCR Vbeta segments and 13 reverse primers for TCR Jbeta segments was used in the multiplex PCR. TCRdb carries this immuneACCESS record with in-frame sequences only. Its versions omit some clonotypes, under half of them owing to an unresolved V gene in the studies checked, with the rest unexplained. Counted in this sample were approximately 190,000 clones; over 80% of them appeared once. The ten largest clonotypes hold 1% to 1.5% of the sample. Source material: PBMCs. The receptor source for this set is a man in his thirties or forties in good health and CMV-seronegative.

The CDR3 DNA follows: TGTGCTAGTGGTTCCACCCCTAGCGGGTATCAGTACTTC. Translation gives CASGSTPSGYQYF. V is TRBV12-5 and J is TRBJ2-7, with 8 nucleotides matching TRBD2. Germline V gene sequence: CDR1 LGHNT, CDR2 FRNRAP. The CDR3 length is 13 residues. With V trimmed by 4 bases and J by 10 bases, 9 bases remained unmatched.

V usage is TRBV9 and J usage is TRBJ2-1; 7 bases are shared with TRBD2. This CDR3 comprises 13 residues. In germline, CDR1 is SGDLS, CDR2 YYNGEE. J lost 8 bases, V lost 0 bases, and 2 bases had no gene match. The CDR3 DNA reads as TGTGCCAGCAGCGTAGGGACTAGACATGAGCAGTTCTTC. This encodes CASSVGTRHEQFF.

The chain uses TRBV5-6 and TRBJ1-2, with 7 positions matching TRBD1. With V trimmed by 4 bases and J by 5 bases, 8 bases remained unmatched. The CDR3 is 14 residues long. Germline V gene sequence: CDR1 SGHDT, CDR2 YYEEEE. CDR3 sequence reads: CASSLPGQRYGYTF. DNA of the CDR3: TGTGCCAGCAGCCTGCCGGGACAGCGATATGGCTACACCTTC.

The chain couples TRBV6-6 to TRBJ1-2; 9 positions match TRBD1. CDR3 length equals 14 residues. CDR1 and CDR2 from the germline V gene are MNHNY and SVGAGI (reference sequence). The trim removed 6 bases at V and 4 bases at J, leaving 6 bases unmatched. CDR3 in amino acids: CASSNTGGTYGYTF. Written as DNA, the CDR3 is TGTGCCAGCAGCAACACAGGGGGCACCTATGGCTACACCTTC.

CDR3 in DNA: TGTGCCAGCAGGGGCGGGGGCACTAGCACAGATACGCAGTATTTT. Translating it yields CASRGGGTSTDTQYF. This chain connects TRBV2 to TRBJ2-3, with TRBD2 as a possible D gene (7 bases). V was trimmed by 6 bases and J by 0 bases, leaving 13 bases between them. The CDR3 is made up of 15 amino acids. In germline, CDR1 is SNHLY, CDR2 FYNNEI.

The DNA for the CDR3 is TGTGCCAGCAGTTTACAGCAGGGCCCCTACGAGCAGTACTTC. It yields the protein CASSLQQGPYEQYF. This chain links TRBV27 with TRBJ2-5; D might be TRBD1 (5 bases). The DNA end lines up better with TRBJ2-7; the J call may be wrong. Germline CDR1 and CDR2: MNHEY and SMNVEV (reference sequence). The CDR3 sequence is 14 residues long.

The chain couples TRBV2 to TRBJ2-7; D may be TRBD1 (6 bases). The CDR3 is 13 residues long. Germline CDR1 is SNHLY and CDR2 is FYNNEI. Trimming stripped 7 bases from V and 7 bases from J, with 17 bases between. CDR3 in amino acids: CASKGHSLGEQYF. For the CDR3, the DNA is TGTGCCAGCAAGGGACATTCGCTGGGGGAGCAGTACTTC.

The CDR3 bases are TGTGCCAGCAGCTCCCCGGACAGTGAATCTTCCTACGAGCAGTACTTC. Encoded protein: CASSSPDSESSYEQYF. The chain combines TRBV7-9 with TRBJ2-7; a weak D match, TRBD1 (6 bases). In germline, CDR1 is SEHNR, CDR2 FQNEAQ (reference sequence). With 4 bases removed from V and 1 base from J, the gap between germline ends came to 17 bases. The CDR3 loop spans 16 amino acids. Complete variable domain (other parts from reference TRBV7-9 and TRBJ2-7): DTGVSQNPRHKITKRGQNVTFRCDPISEHNRLYWYRQTLGQGPEFLTYFQNEAQLEKSRLLSDRFSAERPKGSFSTLEIQRTEQGDSAMYLCASSSPDSESSYEQYFGPGTRLTVT.